This T cell receptor beta chain was recovered during a study of shared clonotypes between healthy human individuals. The wider study: The cohort comprised two women and a few men. Their ages spanned 18 to 49 years.

Study results and limitations: Having only a few donors restricted how much genetic and exposure-history diversity was captured. The study's rarefaction showed incomplete sorted-subset sequencing despite large depth.

A remark on this clone: Antigen specificity is unknown.

There are 14 residues in the CDR3. Per germline, CDR1 SNHLY and CDR2 FYNNEI. V dropped 8 bases and J dropped 0; count of bases not matched to a gene: 4. Assay used: immunoSEQ multiplex PCR; TCRdb lists only in-frame clones, some missing. Here the sample spans 2 million or so clones, 90% to 95% being singletons. Specimen: naive CD4+ T cells sorted from blood. Documented subset: CD45RA+ positively selected. This clonotype was sampled from a man younger than 35 in good health. V usage is TRBV2 and J usage is TRBJ1-1; 9 nucleotides align to TRBD1. DNA for the CDR3: TGTGCCAGCCAACGACAGGGGGTGAACACTGAAGCTTTCTTT. Translated, it gives CASQRQGVNTEAFF.